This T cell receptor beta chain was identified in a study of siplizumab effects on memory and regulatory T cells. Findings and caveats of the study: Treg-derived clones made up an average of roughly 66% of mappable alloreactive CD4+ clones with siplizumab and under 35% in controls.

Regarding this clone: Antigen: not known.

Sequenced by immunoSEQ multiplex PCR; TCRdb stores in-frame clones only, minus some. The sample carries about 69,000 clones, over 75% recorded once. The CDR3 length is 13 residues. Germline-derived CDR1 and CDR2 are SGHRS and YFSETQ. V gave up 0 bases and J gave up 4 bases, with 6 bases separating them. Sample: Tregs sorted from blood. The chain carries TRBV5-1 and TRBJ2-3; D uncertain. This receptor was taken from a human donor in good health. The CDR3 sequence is CASSLVVADTQYF. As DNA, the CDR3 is TGCGCCAGCAGCTTGGTAGTGGCAGATACGCAGTATTTT. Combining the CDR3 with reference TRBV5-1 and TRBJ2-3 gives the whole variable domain KAGVTQTPRYLIKTRGQQVTLSCSPISGHRSVSWYQQTPGQGLQFLFEYFSETQRNKGNFPGRFSGRQFSNSRSEMNVSTLELGDSALYLCASSLVVADTQYFGPGTRLTVL.